These 19 T cell receptor beta chains share one sample of origin, sequenced in a study of early T cells in non-severe SARS-CoV-2 infection. One entry per CDR3 protein results from TCRdb running MiXCR on the 5' RACE reads. The table shows 70,000 to 95,000 distinct CDR3 sequences, with around 17% occurring only once. Sequencing input: whole blood. These receptors came from an adult who was a healthcare worker with PCR-confirmed SARS-CoV-2 infection or an uninfected control (not recorded which).

This clonotype was observed at least ten times. The chain joins TRBV7-6 to TRBJ2-3; D unclear. Trimming removed 3 bases from V and 9 bases from J, with 13 bases in between. This CDR3 has 13 amino acids. Germline loops: CDR1 SGHVS, CDR2 FNYEAQ. The CDR3 region is CASSFSPLDTQYF. CDR3 sequence (DNA): TGTGCCAGCAGCTTCTCTCCCCTCGACACGCAGTATTTT.

The V and J genes are TRBV9 and TRBJ2-3; D not resolved. CDR1 SGDLS and CDR2 YYNGEE come from the germline V gene. Trimming shortened V by 2 bases and J by 5 bases, and 15 bases separated the two germline ends. There are 15 residues in the CDR3. The CDR3 reads CASSVMAGREDTQYF. DNA of the CDR3: TGTGCCAGCAGCGTTATGGCAGGTAGGGAAGATACGCAGTATTTT.

This clonotype turned up a few times. The chain carries TRBV15 and TRBJ1-1; perhaps TRBD1 as D (6 bases). Germline V gives CDR1 LNHNV, CDR2 YYDKDF (reference sequence). Trimming took off 5 bases at V and 4 bases at J, with 11 bases between the two ends. The CDR3 length is 13 residues. Written as DNA, the CDR3 is TGTGCCACCAGCTTCTACAGGGCCACTGAAGCTTTCTTT. It codes for CATSFYRATEAFF.

This rearrangement joins TRBV18 to TRBJ1-5, with no clear D. The CDR3 has 12 residues. In germline, CDR1 is KGHSH, CDR2 LQKENI. Trimming left V 8 bases short and J 4 bases short, with 9 bases between. Written as DNA, the CDR3 is TGTGCCAGCGCCGTAGGGAATCAGCCCCAGCATTTT. It encodes CASAVGNQPQHF. Variable domain in full (rest from reference TRBV18 and TRBJ1-5): NAGVMQNPRHLVRRRGQEARLRCSPMKGHSHVYWYRQLPEEGLKFMVYLQKENIIDESGMPKERFSAEFPKEGPSILRIQQVVRGDSAAYFCASAVGNQPQHFGDGTRLSIL.

The chain has TRBV12-3 or TRBV12-4 and TRBJ1-3; tentative D call: TRBD1 (5 bases). The V and J ends lost 4 bases and 0 bases respectively, with 13 bases between them. The CDR3 is made up of 16 amino acids. The CDR3 DNA reads TGTGCCAGCAGTTGGGGGGATCCCTCCTCTGGAAACACCATATATTTT. Translating gives CASSWGDPSSGNTIYF.

This clonotype showed up many times. Germline is not matched at one junction end, which may reflect a read error. The chain is built from TRBV7-7 and TRBJ1-3; 7 positions agree with TRBD1. CDR1 is SSHAT, CDR2 FNYEAQ, per germline (reference sequence). CDR3 size: 17 residues. DNA for the CDR3: TGTGCTAGCAGCGCAGGGGGAACTACAAACTCTGGAAACACCATATATTTT. This translates into CASSAGGTTNSGNTIYF.

The gene calls are TRBV28 and TRBJ2-4; no clear D. The germline gives CDR1 MDHEN, CDR2 SYDVKM. CDR3 length: 13 residues. With 11 bases removed from V and 7 bases from J, the gap between germline ends came to 18 bases. CDR3 coding DNA: TGTGCCTCTCGAAAGGGTTTCAACAACATTCAGTACTTC. Amino acids: CASRKGFNNIQYF.

This clonotype was observed at least ten times. The V call is TRBV12-5, the J call TRBJ2-1, with D perhaps matching TRBD1 (6 bases). The CDR3 spans 15 residues. V lost 4 bases and J lost 0, with 10 bases in between. The germline V gene encodes CDR1 LGHNT and CDR2 FRNRAP. CDR3 in DNA: TGTGCTAGTGGTTCGCCACAGGGCTCCTACAATGAGCAGTTCTTC. This translates into CASGSPQGSYNEQFF.

This clonotype has a count of ten or more. The CDR3 spells CASSFSLGGTVPYGYTF. DNA for the CDR3: TGTGCCAGCAGTTTCTCATTGGGAGGGACAGTCCCGTATGGCTACACCTTC. The V call is TRBV7-9, the J call TRBJ1-2, with 7 bases aligning to TRBD1. After removal of 6 bases from V and 5 bases from J, the junction contained 18 bases not matched to a gene. This CDR3 comprises 17 residues. The germline V gene has CDR1 SEHNR and CDR2 FQNEAQ (reference sequence).

Only a few counts were recorded for this clonotype. The gene calls are TRBV6-6 and TRBJ2-2; D not resolved. The CDR3 contains 10 residues. Germline loops: CDR1 MNHNY, CDR2 SVGAGI (reference sequence). Trimming shortened V by 6 bases and J by 8 bases, and 4 bases separated the two germline ends. The CDR3 sequence is CASRGGELFF. The CDR3 DNA follows: TGTGCCAGCAGAGGTGGGGAGCTGTTTTTT.

This chain connects TRBV20-1 to TRBJ2-5, with D unclear. Looked up from germline, CDR1 is DFQATT and CDR2 is SNEGSKA (reference sequence). The length of the CDR3 is 13 residues. V was shortened by 3 bases and J by 0 bases, with 8 bases between the two germline ends. The CDR3 here is CSASMADQETQYF. The CDR3 DNA follows: TGCAGTGCTAGTATGGCGGACCAAGAGACCCAGTACTTC.

J is TRBJ2-7 and V is TRBV29-1; D ambiguous. Germline-derived CDR1 and CDR2 are SQVTM and ANQGSEA. There are 13 residues in the CDR3. Trimming removed 0 bases from V and 1 base from J, with 7 bases in between. In nucleotides, the CDR3 is TGCAGCGTTGAAGATCGTAGGTCCTACGAGCAGTACTTC. It specifies CSVEDRRSYEQYF.

The chain has TRBV20-1 and TRBJ2-7; D gene uncertain. V was shortened by 5 bases and J by 0 bases, with 8 bases between the two germline ends. There are 12 residues in the CDR3. Germline CDR1 and CDR2: DFQATT and SNEGSKA (reference sequence). The CDR3 sequence: CSAPDGSYEQYF. The CDR3 bases are TGCAGTGCTCCGGACGGCTCCTACGAGCAGTACTTC.

This clonotype came up a few times. V gene TRBV10-2 combines with J gene TRBJ2-2; D may be TRBD1 or TRBD2 (7 bases each). This CDR3 is built from 15 residues. V dropped 7 bases and J dropped 4 bases, with 16 bases sitting between them. Germline loops: CDR1 WSHSY, CDR2 SAAADI. In DNA form, the CDR3 reads TGCGCCAGCACCGAGGGAGGGGGCGGCACCGGGGAGCTGTTTTTT. Residues: CASTEGGGGTGELFF.

In this sample, this clonotype turned up a few times. The gene calls are TRBV29-1 and TRBJ1-1; TRBD1 might be the D (5 bases). Germline V gene sequence: CDR1 SQVTM, CDR2 ANQGSEA. The CDR3 length is 15 residues. V dropped 4 bases and J dropped 1 base, with 16 bases sitting between them. The CDR3 bases are TGCAGCGTTGCCTACCTAGACAGCCGGAACACTGAAGCTTTCTTT. Translating it yields CSVAYLDSRNTEAFF.

This clonotype appeared a few times. V gene TRBV6-1 combines with J gene TRBJ1-5, with D perhaps matching TRBD1 (5 bases). The V gene's germline CDR1 is MNHNS and CDR2 SASEGT. The V and J ends lost 5 bases and 2 bases respectively, with 10 bases between them. This CDR3 region has 14 residues. The CDR3 here is CASSIRVGNQPQHF. The CDR3 bases are TGTGCCAGCAGTATCAGGGTGGGCAATCAGCCCCAGCATTTT.

The rearrangement uses TRBV7-2 and TRBJ2-3; 13 nucleotides agree with TRBD2. The length of the CDR3 is 16 residues. Germline assignment: CDR1 SGHTA and CDR2 FQGNSA. The ends lost 4 bases at V and 6 bases at J; junction bases unmatched: 7. The CDR3 nucleotides are TGTGCCAGCAGCTCCCACCCACTAGCGGGGGGGGATACGCAGTATTTT. Translating gives CASSSHPLAGGDTQYF.

The V and J genes are TRBV7-3 and TRBJ2-7; 9 nucleotides agree with TRBD2. The CDR3 sequence is 15 residues long. The germline V gene has CDR1 SGHTA and CDR2 FQGTGA. The V gene end was trimmed by 2 bases and the J gene end by 8 bases; junction bases not matched to a gene: 10. The CDR3 nucleotides are TGTGCCAGCAGCTTAGTAGCGGGGGAAAGGATGAAGCAGTACTTC. It translates to CASSLVAGERMKQYF.

This clonotype occurred a few times. The chain uses TRBV28 and TRBJ2-7; D might be TRBD1 (5 bases). Trimming stripped 2 bases from V and 7 bases from J, with 15 bases between. The CDR3 is 14 residues long. Germline-derived CDR1 and CDR2 are MDHEN and SYDVKM. This CDR3 is CASSLRPGPEEQYF. The CDR3 DNA reads TGTGCCAGCAGTTTAAGGCCAGGGCCCGAAGAGCAGTACTTC.